This T cell receptor (beta chain) was captured by sequencing in a study of graft-versus-host responses after intestinal transplantation. This table comes from immunoSEQ multiplex PCR, and its TCRdb copy is limited to in-frame clones, with some not included. The sample gives over 35,000 clones, about 89% of which show up once; 2% to 3% is in the top ten. General study points: Early post-transplant HvG declines were associated with peak circulating GvH clone levels.

As for this clone: Its target is not known.

V shed 4 bases, J shed 5 bases, and the junction held 18 bases outside the gene matches. Germline V gene sequence: CDR1 SGDLS, CDR2 YYNGEE. This CDR3 has 18 amino acids. The sample here was PBMCs, taken approximately 300 days after intestinal transplant. The sequence came from a human patient who received an intestinal transplant, so some T cells may come from the graft donor. V is TRBV9 and J is TRBJ2-5, with 9 bases lining up with TRBD1. CDR3 region: CASSPDVPGQGARETQYF. CDR3 DNA: TGTGCCAGCAGCCCAGACGTCCCGGGACAGGGTGCAAGGGAGACCCAGTACTTC.